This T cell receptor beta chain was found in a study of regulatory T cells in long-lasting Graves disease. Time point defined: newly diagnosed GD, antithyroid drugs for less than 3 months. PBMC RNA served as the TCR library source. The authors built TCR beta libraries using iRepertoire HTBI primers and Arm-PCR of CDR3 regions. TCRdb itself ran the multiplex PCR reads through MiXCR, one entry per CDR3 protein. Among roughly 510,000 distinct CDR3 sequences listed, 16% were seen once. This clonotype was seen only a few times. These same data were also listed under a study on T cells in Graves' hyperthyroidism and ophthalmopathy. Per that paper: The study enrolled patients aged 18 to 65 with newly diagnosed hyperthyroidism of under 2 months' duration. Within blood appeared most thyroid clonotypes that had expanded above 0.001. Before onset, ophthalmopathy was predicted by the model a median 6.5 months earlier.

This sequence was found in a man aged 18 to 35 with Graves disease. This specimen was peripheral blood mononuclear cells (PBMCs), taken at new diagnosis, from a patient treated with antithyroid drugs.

The CDR3 loop reads CASSQENFVEAFF. The CDR3 DNA sequence: TGTGCCAGCAGCCAAGAGAATTTTGTTGAAGCTTTCTTT. The chain links TRBV4-2 to TRBJ1-1; D is uncertain. The CDR3 length is 13 residues. CDR1 and CDR2 from the germline V gene are LGHNA and YNFKEQ. Trimming took 0 bases from V and 7 from J, leaving 9 bases between them.